The 22 T cell receptor beta chains given below trace back to one sample, sequenced in a study of neurological immune-mediated disorders. Regarding time point: longitudinal time-point 1 (baseline). TCRdb reanalysed the 5' RACE reads using MiXCR and keeps one entry per CDR3 protein. Of tens of thousands of distinct CDR3 sequences listed, approximately 12% are singletons. Specimen: PBMCs. The receptor set was obtained from a male donor with HTLV-1-associated myelopathy (HAM/TSP).

This clonotype was seen many times. The chain has TRBV20-1 and TRBJ2-5; tentatively, D is TRBD1 (6 bases). The CDR3 has 11 amino acids. Germline assignment: CDR1 DFQATT and CDR2 SNEGSKA (reference sequence). The V and J ends lost 8 bases and 5 bases respectively, with 12 bases between them. The CDR3 coding sequence is TGCAGTCCCCAGGGGATGGAGACCCAGTACTTC. Protein: CSPQGMETQYF.

This clonotype occurred many times. The chain recombines TRBV10-2 with TRBJ1-1; D ambiguous. Germline V gene lookup returns CDR1 WSHSY and CDR2 SAAADI. CDR3 length: 12 amino acids. The V gene lost 5 bases and the J gene lost 0 bases, with 4 bases spanning the gap. The CDR3 bases are TGCGCCAGCAGTACAATGAACACTGAAGCTTTCTTT. This gives the protein CASSTMNTEAFF.

This clonotype showed up many times. The chain employs TRBV6-6 and TRBJ1-2; 7 bases are shared with TRBD1. V shed 2 bases and J 8 bases; nucleotides not matched to a gene: 8. Germline CDR1 and CDR2: MNHNY and SVGAGI (reference sequence). The CDR3 is made up of 14 amino acids. Here the CDR3 reads CASSYRTGKGGYTF. CDR3 bases: TGTGCCAGCAGTTACAGGACAGGAAAAGGAGGCTACACCTTC.

This clonotype was seen repeatedly, ten times or more. The chain carries TRBV29-1 and TRBJ2-5; D unclear. Germline CDR1 reads SQVTM; CDR2 reads ANQGSEA. The CDR3 totals 12 residues. Trimming removed 4 bases from V and 2 bases from J, with 8 bases in between. The CDR3 loop is CSVAMGQETQYF. CDR3 bases: TGCAGCGTTGCGATGGGACAAGAGACCCAGTACTTC.

This clonotype has a count of ten or more. The CDR3 spells CASSVTAGGSTDTQYF. DNA for the CDR3: TGTGCCAGCAGTGTCACAGCGGGGGGGAGCACAGATACGCAGTATTTT. The V gene is TRBV6-4, the J gene TRBJ2-3; 10 nucleotides align to TRBD2. CDR1 is MRHNA, CDR2 SNTAGT, per germline. This CDR3 spans 16 amino acids. V lost 4 bases to trimming and J lost 0 bases; unmatched junction nucleotides: 4.

This clonotype has ten or more counts. The chain recombines TRBV5-1 with TRBJ2-2, with TRBD2 matching over 10 bases. This CDR3 spans 16 amino acids. Looked up from germline, CDR1 is SGHRS and CDR2 is YFSETQ. Unmatched junction bases numbered 0, after V lost 1 base and J lost 0 bases. The CDR3 DNA sequence: TGCGCCAGCAGCTTGACTAGCGGGGCGAACACCGGGGAGCTGTTTTTT. Its translation is CASSLTSGANTGELFF.

The chain is built from TRBV29-1 and TRBJ2-4; 9 bases match TRBD1. The germline gives CDR1 SQVTM, CDR2 ANQGSEA. V was pared by 3 bases and J by 7 bases, with 4 bases of the junction left unmatched. The CDR3 is made up of 13 amino acids. CDR3 sequence: CSVDGTGLNIQYF. CDR3 DNA sequence: TGCAGCGTTGACGGGACAGGGTTGAACATTCAGTACTTC.

On this clonotype itself: Just one base apart from a much larger clone, this may be a read error. The V gene is TRBV18, the J gene TRBJ1-1; D gene ambiguous. The CDR3 is 18 residues long. Germline lookup yields CDR1 KGHSH and CDR2 LQKENI. V was cut by 3 bases and J by 5 bases, with 25 bases left in between. In DNA, the CDR3 is TGTGCCAGCTCACCGGCCATGCGGAGTTGTGCCCCGGGGACTGAAGCTTTCTTT. Its protein is CASSPAMRSCAPGTEAFF.

The chain has TRBV4-3 and TRBJ2-7; D is undetermined. The CDR3 has 12 residues. Per the germline V gene, CDR1 is LGHNA and CDR2 is YSLEER. The germline V and J ends were trimmed by 0 bases and 5 bases, with 5 bases remaining between them. DNA of the CDR3: TGCGCCAGCAGCCAAGACCCGAACGAGCAGTACTTC. It translates to CASSQDPNEQYF.

Regarding this clonotype: A single base separates this from a much larger clone, so it may be a read error. This chain links TRBV5-1 with TRBJ1-1, with D possibly being TRBD1 (6 bases). CDR1 is SGHRS and CDR2 is YFSETQ in the germline V gene. This CDR3 is built from 15 residues. In nucleotides, the CDR3 is TGCGCCAGCAGCTTGCAGGGGCAAGTGAACACTGAAGATTTCTTT. Residues: CASSLQGQVNTEDFF. Drawing the rest from reference TRBV5-1 and TRBJ1-1, the complete variable domain is KAGVTQTPRYLIKTRGQQVTLSCSPISGHRSVSWYQQTPGQGLQFLFEYFSETQRNKGNFPGRFSGRQFSNSRSEMNVSTLELGDSALYLCASSLQGQVNTEDFFGQGTRLTVV.

This chain connects TRBV20-1 to TRBJ2-7; 9 positions agree with TRBD1. The germline CDR1 and CDR2 sequences are DFQATT and SNEGSKA (reference sequence). V trimming: 6 bases; J trimming: 4 bases; junction bases outside the gene matches: 13. This CDR3 is 15 amino acids long. The CDR3 loop reads CSASRSGQGGYEQYF. CDR3 coding DNA: TGCAGTGCGAGCCGTTCGGGACAGGGTGGTTACGAGCAGTACTTC.

This clonotype has at least ten counts. This chain uses TRBV12-3 or TRBV12-4 with TRBJ2-7; TRBD1 matches 7 bases. V lost 6 bases to trimming and J lost 2 bases; unmatched junction nucleotides: 7. The CDR3 is made up of 14 amino acids. CDR3 amino acids: CASRQRDSPYEQYF. CDR3 nucleotide sequence: TGTGCCAGCAGACAACGGGACAGTCCCTACGAGCAGTACTTC.

This clonotype occurred many times. The genes are TRBV2 and TRBJ2-7; D remains ambiguous. Germline CDR1 reads SNHLY; CDR2 reads FYNNEI. Trimming removed 5 bases at V and 0 bases at J, with 8 bases between. The CDR3 extends over 13 amino acids. The CDR3: CASSFHPSYEQYF. CDR3 DNA sequence: TGTGCCAGCAGTTTCCACCCCTCCTACGAGCAGTACTTC.

The V and J genes are TRBV2 and TRBJ1-6, with D tentatively TRBD1 (5 bases). The CDR3 is 15 residues long. Looked up from germline, CDR1 is SNHLY and CDR2 is FYNNEI. V was cut by 2 bases and J by 5 bases, with 10 bases left in between. This CDR3 is CASSEMGVDNSPLHF. The CDR3 bases are TGTGCCAGCAGTGAAATGGGGGTTGATAATTCACCCCTCCACTTT. The full variable domain, rest sourced from reference TRBV2 and TRBJ1-6, is EPEVTQTPSHQVTQMGQEVILRCVPISNHLYFYWYRQILGQKVEFLVSFYNNEISEKSEIFDDQFSVERPDGSNFTLKIRSTKLEDSAMYFCASSEMGVDNSPLHFGNGTRLTVT.

In its sample, this clonotype was seen many times. V gene TRBV7-8 combines with J gene TRBJ2-3, with TRBD1 identical over 10 bases. This CDR3 region has 17 residues. V shed 5 bases and J 1 base; nucleotides not matched to a gene: 9. Germline CDR1 reads SGHVS; CDR2 reads FQNEAQ. The CDR3 protein is CASSPRDRGGGTDTQYF. For the CDR3, the DNA is TGTGCCAGCAGCCCCCGGGACAGGGGTGGAGGCACAGATACGCAGTATTTT.

This clonotype was counted many times. The rearrangement joins TRBV7-6 to TRBJ2-3; 8 bases align to TRBD2. Germline V lookup: CDR1 SGHVS, CDR2 FNYEAQ. The CDR3 is made up of 17 amino acids. The J segment lost 0 bases and the V segment lost 4 bases, leaving 9 bases of the junction unmatched. This chain's CDR3 is CASSSTPAGASTDTQYF. CDR3 nucleotides: TGTGCCAGCAGCTCGACTCCAGCGGGGGCTAGCACAGATACGCAGTATTTT.

A word on this clonotype: At one boundary the junction diverges from the germline segment, which might be a read error. The chain couples TRBV7-9 to TRBJ1-1; D perhaps matches TRBD1 (5 bases). CDR3 length equals 14 residues. The germline V gene encodes CDR1 SEHNR and CDR2 FQNEAQ (reference sequence). CDR3 sequence: CVSGEGFTNTEAFF. The CDR3, as DNA: TGTGTCAGCGGGGAGGGGTTCACGAACACTGAAGCTTTCTTT.

Only one count was recorded for this clonotype. This sequence joins TRBV13 and TRBJ2-7; the match to TRBD2 covers 8 bases. The CDR3 consists of 16 residues. V shed 2 bases and J 5 bases; nucleotides not matched to a gene: 11. Per germline, CDR1 PRHDT and CDR2 FYEKMQ (reference sequence). CDR3 DNA sequence: TGTGCCAGCAGCTTACTGTCAAGCGGGGGTTGGGACGAGCAGTACTTC. Its protein is CASSLLSSGGWDEQYF.

This clonotype was detected ten times or more. The rearrangement uses TRBV7-9 and TRBJ2-6; 9 bases fit TRBD1. CDR1 and CDR2 from the germline V gene are SEHNR and FQNEAQ (reference sequence). The CDR3 has 15 residues. With V trimmed by 5 bases and J by 7 bases, 6 bases remained unmatched. The CDR3 nucleotides read TGTGCCAGCAGCCGCGACAGGGGGGGAGCCAACGTCCTGACTTTC. This codes for CASSRDRGGANVLTF.

Concerning this clonotype itself: At one end, the junction sequence differs from germline, possibly due to a read error. This chain links TRBV18 with TRBJ2-2; TRBD2 might be the D (5 bases). Germline V lookup: CDR1 KGHSH, CDR2 LQKENI. The CDR3 extends over 14 amino acids. The CDR3 protein is CASSPGLSTVELFF. Written as DNA, the CDR3 is TGTGCCAGCTCACCAGGACTTTCAACCGTGGAGCTGTTTTTT.

This clonotype was detected many times. This rearrangement joins TRBV7-8 to TRBJ2-5; possibly TRBD2 for D (6 bases). Germline V CDR1 and CDR2: SGHVS, FQNEAQ. The CDR3 is 17 amino acids. The ends were cut back, 1 base at V and 0 bases at J, with 15 bases in the middle. The CDR3 sequence is CASSLVWASVNQETQYF. The CDR3 DNA follows: TGTGCCAGCAGCTTAGTTTGGGCTAGCGTGAACCAAGAGACCCAGTACTTC.

The chain recombines TRBV4-1 with TRBJ2-5, with a tentative D call TRBD2 (6 bases). Germline-derived CDR1 and CDR2 are MGHRA and YSYEKL. Trimming took 3 bases from V and 1 from J, leaving 9 bases between them. CDR3 length: 14 amino acids. The CDR3 reads CASSQLASQETQYF. CDR3 DNA sequence: TGCGCCAGCAGCCAGCTAGCGTCCCAAGAGACCCAGTACTTC.